Listed below are T cell receptor beta chains from one sample, sequenced in a study of identical twins. One entry per CDR3 protein results from TCRdb running MiXCR on the 5' RACE reads. The sample records about 290,000 distinct CDR3 sequences, around 9.7% being singletons. This sample also belongs to another study, concerning yellow fever vaccine responses in identical twins.

Sequenced input: CD8+ T cells sorted from blood. These receptors all come from a young woman in good health. Both conserved end residues are part of each CDR3. Fields, in order: J gene, D gene, V gene, clone size, CDR3 protein, CDR3 DNA. The D gene is left open where the match is weak. A row's size may be missing; if present it is once, few, many or a size class.

j_gene: TRBJ1-5
d_gene: TRBD1
v_gene: TRBV20-1
abundance: -
CDR3aa: CSARETGKESQPQHF
CDR3nt: TGCAGTGCTAGAGAGACAGGGAAGGAAAGTCAGCCCCAGCATTTT

j_gene: TRBJ2-2
d_gene: -
v_gene: TRBV12-3/TRBV12-4
abundance: few
CDR3aa: CASIIFRGSGELFF
CDR3nt: TGTGCCAGCATTATTTTTCGGGGGTCTGGGGAGCTGTTTTTT

j_gene: TRBJ2-1
d_gene: TRBD1
v_gene: TRBV6-5
abundance: -
CDR3aa: CASSYTSGDRDEQFF
CDR3nt: TGTGCCAGCAGTTACACCTCGGGGGACAGGGATGAGCAGTTCTTC

j_gene: TRBJ2-7
d_gene: -
v_gene: TRBV15
abundance: many
CDR3aa: CATSSPGTSLYEQYF
CDR3nt: TGTGCCACCAGCAGCCCTGGGACTTCTCTATACGAGCAGTACTTC

j_gene: TRBJ2-7
d_gene: TRBD2
v_gene: TRBV6-2/TRBV6-3
abundance: -
CDR3aa: CASLAGGDYEQYF
CDR3nt: TGTGCCAGTTTAGCGGGAGGGGACTACGAGCAGTACTTC

j_gene: TRBJ2-4
d_gene: -
v_gene: TRBV12-3/TRBV12-4
abundance: few
CDR3aa: CASSNFTLAKNIQYF
CDR3nt: TGTGCCAGCAGCAACTTCACCCTAGCCAAAAACATTCAGTACTTC

j_gene: TRBJ2-7
d_gene: -
v_gene: TRBV20-1
abundance: -
CDR3aa: CSARGFPSTYEQYF
CDR3nt: TGCAGTGCTAGAGGTTTTCCCAGCACCTACGAGCAGTACTTC

j_gene: TRBJ2-2
d_gene: -
v_gene: TRBV7-2
abundance: -
CDR3aa: CASSLAWRVAGATGELFF
CDR3nt: TGTGCCAGCAGCTTAGCCTGGAGGGTCGCAGGGGCCACCGGGGAGCTGTTTTTT

j_gene: TRBJ2-1
d_gene: TRBD2
v_gene: TRBV28
abundance: -
CDR3aa: CASSRREGHFNEQFF
CDR3nt: TGTGCCAGCAGTCGGCGGGAGGGCCATTTCAATGAGCAGTTCTTC

j_gene: TRBJ1-4
d_gene: -
v_gene: TRBV12-3/TRBV12-4
abundance: many
CDR3aa: CASSKQGFTNEKLFF
CDR3nt: TGTGCCAGCAGTAAACAGGGATTCACTAATGAAAAACTGTTTTTT

j_gene: TRBJ2-1
d_gene: -
v_gene: TRBV25-1
abundance: -
CDR3aa: CASSEFESYNEQFF
CDR3nt: TGTGCCAGCAGTGAATTTGAATCCTACAATGAGCAGTTCTTC

j_gene: TRBJ2-2
d_gene: -
v_gene: TRBV6-1
abundance: few
CDR3aa: CASSELMSLSSGELFF
CDR3nt: TGTGCCAGCAGTGAATTGATGTCATTGTCCTCCGGGGAGCTGTTTTTT